What follows is one T cell receptor beta chain and its context. The antigen is not known. Measured with immunoSEQ multiplex PCR; TCRdb has only the in-frame clones, and not every one. Here the sample spans 2 million to 3 million clones, around nine tenths being singletons. The trim removed 1 base at V and 5 bases at J, leaving 9 bases unmatched. Germline V gene data show CDR1 as MNHNS and CDR2 as SASEGT. The CDR3 totals 16 residues. This specimen belongs to a study of shared clonotypes between healthy human individuals. Division of CD4+ cells produced a CD45RA+ naive subset and a CD45RA-negative memory subset. Study-level findings and limits: The represented genetic and exposure-history diversity was limited by the small number of donors.

The J gene is TRBJ2-5, the V gene TRBV6-1; 8 bases fit TRBD1. The sequence was obtained from a man aged 18 to 29 in good health. Sequencing was performed on naive CD4+ T cells sorted from blood. Subset noted: CD45RA+ positively selected. The CDR3 sequence: CASSEELTGGRETQYF. The CDR3 nucleotides are TGTGCCAGCAGTGAAGAGTTAACAGGGGGAAGGGAGACCCAGTACTTC.